One sample yielded the 29 T cell receptor beta chains listed below, sequenced in a study of T-cell reconstitution after alpha-beta-depleted transplantation in children. The authors prepared the TCRbeta library with unique molecular identifiers. From the PCR reads, TCRdb called clonotypes with MiXCR, one entry per CDR3 protein. The sample includes roughly 350,000 distinct CDR3 sequences, over 9% of them seen just once. Material: PBMCs from the stem cell graft donor, obtained from the stem cell graft. The receptors here all came from a human donor who donated a stem cell graft to a child with acute lymphoblastic leukemia.

This chain links TRBV9 with TRBJ2-5; 15 nucleotides agree with TRBD2. Germline V CDR1 and CDR2: SGDLS, YYNGEE. V dropped 0 bases and J dropped 5; count of bases not matched to a gene: 5. The CDR3 contains 17 residues. The CDR3 coding sequence is TGTGCCAGCAGCGTAGGGGGACTAGCGGGAGGAGGTGAGACCCAGTACTTC. Translation: CASSVGGLAGGGETQYF.

The genes are TRBV24-1 and TRBJ2-2; D is uncertain. CDR3 length: 14 amino acids. Germline CDR1 and CDR2: KGHDR and SFDVKD. V dropped 4 bases and J dropped 4 bases, with 9 bases sitting between them. The CDR3 region has the DNA TGTGCCACCAGTGACGAAGGTCCCACCGGGGAGCTGTTTTTT. Translating it yields CATSDEGPTGELFF.

This clonotype was observed a few times. The CDR3 DNA reads TGTGCCAGCAGCTTTGTTCGGGTCCGAGACAGGGTACCGGGGGCCAACGTCCTGACTTTC. This gives the protein CASSFVRVRDRVPGANVLTF. This chain joins TRBV11-1 and TRBJ2-6; 7 nucleotides match TRBD1. CDR1 SGHAT and CDR2 FQDESV come from the germline V gene (reference sequence). The CDR3 runs to 20 residues. The V segment lost 3 bases and the J segment 4 bases; nucleotides outside the gene matches: 18.

J is TRBJ1-2 and V is TRBV7-9; 8 bases fit TRBD1. CDR1 is SEHNR, CDR2 FQNEAQ, per germline (reference sequence). V lost 3 bases, J lost 8 bases, and 8 bases stayed unmatched. This CDR3 region has 14 residues. The CDR3 bases are TGTGCCAGCAGCTTCGGCGGGACAGGAGGCGGCTACACCTTC. It encodes CASSFGGTGGGYTF.

This clonotype has only a few counts. The V call is TRBV5-1, the J call TRBJ2-3, with TRBD2 identical over 12 bases. Germline lookup yields CDR1 SGHRS and CDR2 YFSETQ. With V trimmed by 4 bases and J by 5 bases, 8 bases remained unmatched. The CDR3 has 16 amino acids. In nucleotides, the CDR3 is TGCGCCAGCAGCAAAAGACTAGCGGGAGTTGGAGATACGCAGTATTTT. This gives the protein CASSKRLAGVGDTQYF.

This clonotype was detected a few times. One end of the junction varies from germline; a read error may be responsible. V usage is TRBV7-7 and J usage is TRBJ2-2, with D hard to call. This CDR3 comprises 17 residues. Germline CDR1 reads SSHAT; CDR2 reads FNYEAQ (reference sequence). The CDR3 spells CASSLVSKNSNTGELFF. CDR3 DNA: TGTGCTAGCAGCTTAGTGTCCAAGAATAGCAACACCGGGGAGCTGTTTTTT.

This clonotype has more than one count but fewer than ten. The gene calls are TRBV4-1 and TRBJ1-4; D ambiguous. V dropped 0 bases and J dropped 5 bases, with 13 bases sitting between them. The CDR3 has 16 residues. The germline V gene has CDR1 MGHRA and CDR2 YSYEKL. The CDR3 DNA follows: TGCGCCAGCAGCCAAGATATCGCCGTCGCGAATGAAAAACTGTTTTTT. This gives the protein CASSQDIAVANEKLFF.

The gene calls are TRBV5-1 and TRBJ1-1; 9 bases are shared with TRBD1. In germline, CDR1 is SGHRS, CDR2 YFSETQ. This CDR3 contains 17 residues. With V trimmed by 4 bases and J by 0 bases, 10 bases remained unmatched. The DNA of the CDR3 is TGCGCCAGCAGCCCGACACAGGGGGCTCGGATGAACACTGAAGCTTTCTTT. Translation: CASSPTQGARMNTEAFF.

The chain has TRBV3-1 and TRBJ2-7; 7 positions agree with TRBD2. J was trimmed by 3 bases and V by 0 bases; bases with no gene match: 5. The CDR3 spans 15 residues. Germline values: CDR1 LGHDT, CDR2 YNNKEL (reference sequence). For the CDR3, the DNA is TGTGCCAGCAGCCAAGATTTTCCGGGGGGCTACGAGCAGTACTTC. Protein: CASSQDFPGGYEQYF.

The rearrangement joins TRBV7-6 to TRBJ1-1; 8 nucleotides match TRBD1. With 5 bases clipped from V and 1 base from J, the junction kept 12 bases outside the gene matches. This CDR3 comprises 17 residues. The germline gives CDR1 SGHVS, CDR2 FNYEAQ. The CDR3 sequence is CASSHLRQGAGNTEAFF. The CDR3, as DNA: TGTGCCAGCAGCCATCTTCGCCAGGGGGCAGGGAACACTGAAGCTTTCTTT.

The V gene is TRBV28, the J gene TRBJ1-1; no clear D. CDR1 and CDR2 from the germline V gene are MDHEN and SYDVKM. With 5 bases removed from V and 4 bases from J, the gap between germline ends came to 11 bases. The CDR3 has 13 residues. CDR3 bases: TGTGCCAGCAGTATGAGCGCGAGCACTGAAGCTTTCTTT. Translating it yields CASSMSASTEAFF. Full variable domain (missing parts from reference TRBV28 and TRBJ1-1): DVKVTQSSRYLVKRTGEKVFLECVQDMDHENMFWYRQDPGLGLRLIYFSYDVKMKEKGDIPEGYSVSREKKERFSLILESASTNQTSMYLCASSMSASTEAFFGQGTRLTVV.

This clonotype was seen a few times. V gene TRBV12-3 or TRBV12-4 combines with J gene TRBJ1-2, with 12 bases fitting TRBD1. V shed 6 bases and J 4 bases; nucleotides not matched to a gene: 15. The CDR3 loop spans 18 amino acids. The CDR3 loop reads CASSDPRDRGPYSYGYTF. CDR3 nucleotides: TGTGCCAGCAGCGACCCCCGGGACAGGGGGCCCTATAGCTATGGCTACACCTTC.

This clonotype was found many times. The J gene is TRBJ2-5, the V gene TRBV12-3 or TRBV12-4, with D possibly matching TRBD1 (5 bases). V gave up 3 bases and J gave up 3 bases, with 11 bases separating them. This CDR3 has 14 amino acids. DNA of the CDR3: TGTGCCAGCAGTTTTTGGGGCGGCGAAGAGACCCAGTACTTC. Translated: CASSFWGGEETQYF.

This chain connects TRBV4-1 to TRBJ2-7; TRBD2 agrees at 10 bases. V was clipped by 3 bases and J by 5 bases; unmatched bases: 7. Germline CDR1 is MGHRA and CDR2 is YSYEKL. The CDR3 consists of 15 residues. The CDR3 loop reads CASSHESGTSDEQYF. CDR3 nucleotides: TGCGCCAGCAGCCATGAATCGGGGACTAGCGACGAGCAGTACTTC.

This sequence joins TRBV20-1 and TRBJ2-2; TRBD1 matches at 9 bases. The CDR3 length is 14 residues. V lost 5 bases to trimming and J lost 6 bases; unmatched junction nucleotides: 7. The germline V gene has CDR1 DFQATT and CDR2 SNEGSKA (reference sequence). CDR3 bases: TGCAGTGCTCCCGGGACAGGGATGGCCGGGGAGCTGTTTTTT. It translates to CSAPGTGMAGELFF.

The chain uses TRBV7-9 and TRBJ2-1, with 7 nucleotides matching TRBD2. The V segment lost 3 bases and the J segment 2 bases; nucleotides outside the gene matches: 7. CDR1 is SEHNR and CDR2 is FQNEAQ in the germline V gene (reference sequence). The CDR3 loop spans 16 amino acids. For the CDR3, the DNA is TGTGCCAGCAGCTTCGTGATAGCGGGTCCCTACAATGAGCAGTTCTTC. The encoded protein is CASSFVIAGPYNEQFF.

Many counts were recorded for this clonotype. The gene calls are TRBV10-3 and TRBJ2-7; 10 bases agree with TRBD2. This CDR3 region has 14 residues. The germline CDR1 and CDR2 sequences are ENHRY and SYGVKD. V lost 6 bases and J lost 6; bases outside the gene matches: 8. The chain's CDR3 is CAIRIGTSVGEQYF. CDR3 coding DNA: TGTGCCATCAGGATTGGGACTAGCGTTGGCGAGCAGTACTTC.

V and J are TRBV12-3 or TRBV12-4 and TRBJ2-5; 11 bases line up with TRBD1. The J segment lost 5 bases and the V segment lost 3 bases, leaving 8 bases of the junction unmatched. This CDR3 has 16 amino acids. The CDR3 nucleotides are TGTGCCAGCAGTTTGAACGGACAGGGGGCTTGGGAGACCCAGTACTTC. Translated, it gives CASSLNGQGAWETQYF.

There are many counts of this clonotype. This chain uses TRBV7-9 with TRBJ1-6, with D perhaps TRBD1 (5 bases). Germline loops: CDR1 SEHNR, CDR2 FQNEAQ (reference sequence). Trimming took 5 bases from V and 9 from J, leaving 20 bases between them. The CDR3 is made up of 16 amino acids. This CDR3 reads CASSPGGDGAASPLHF. In DNA, the CDR3 is TGTGCCAGCAGCCCCGGCGGCGATGGGGCAGCTTCACCCCTCCACTTT. Complete variable domain (other parts from reference TRBV7-9 and TRBJ1-6): DTGVSQNPRHKITKRGQNVTFRCDPISEHNRLYWYRQTLGQGPEFLTYFQNEAQLEKSRLLSDRFSAERPKGSFSTLEIQRTEQGDSAMYLCASSPGGDGAASPLHFGNGTRLTVT.

Many counts were recorded for this clonotype. The chain carries TRBV4-3 and TRBJ2-3; D may be TRBD2 (6 bases). This CDR3 is 13 amino acids long. Germline CDR1 is LGHNA and CDR2 is YSLEER. Trimming stripped 0 bases from V and 11 bases from J, with 12 bases between. The CDR3 DNA follows: TGCGCCAGCAGCCAAGATAGCGGAGAGATGCAGTATTTT. Protein: CASSQDSGEMQYF.

The chain joins TRBV19 to TRBJ2-1, with TRBD2 matching over 8 bases. Germline V gives CDR1 LNHDA, CDR2 SQIVND (reference sequence). V gave up 4 bases and J gave up 7 bases; unmatched junction bases: 9. This CDR3 region has 15 residues. CDR3 sequence: CASSRGTRWGNEQFF. CDR3 in DNA: TGTGCCAGTAGTAGAGGGACTAGGTGGGGAAATGAGCAGTTCTTC.

This clonotype was recorded at least ten times. The chain recombines TRBV20-1 with TRBJ2-7; 8 nucleotides agree with TRBD2. Unmatched junction bases numbered 10, after V lost 0 bases and J lost 6 bases. Per the germline V gene, CDR1 is DFQATT and CDR2 is SNEGSKA (reference sequence). The CDR3 extends over 15 amino acids. The CDR3 region has the DNA TGCAGTGCTAGAGATATCGGGAGGGCCTTTAGCGAGCAGTACTTC. Its translation: CSARDIGRAFSEQYF.

This clonotype was seen many times. The CDR3 sequence is CSNSVKNIQYF. As DNA, the CDR3 is TGCAGTAATTCAGTCAAAAACATTCAGTACTTC. The V and J genes are TRBV20-1 and TRBJ2-4, with D uncertain. The CDR3 loop spans 11 amino acids. The V end lost 8 bases, the J end lost 3 bases, and 8 bases lay between the germline ends. The germline V gene has CDR1 DFQATT and CDR2 SNEGSKA (reference sequence).

This clonotype was seen a handful of times. The chain has TRBV7-9 and TRBJ1-1; D not certain. This CDR3 contains 16 residues. Germline CDR1 reads SEHNR; CDR2 reads FQNEAQ (reference sequence). Deletions cut 6 bases from V and 4 bases from J, with 21 bases between. The CDR3 sequence: CASRGERKSEGTEAFF. The DNA of the CDR3 is TGTGCCAGCAGGGGAGAACGAAAATCTGAGGGCACTGAAGCTTTCTTT.

The chain carries TRBV7-9 and TRBJ1-1; TRBD1 matches at 7 bases. Germline values: CDR1 SEHNR, CDR2 FQNEAQ (reference sequence). V was clipped by 0 bases and J by 0 bases; unmatched bases: 4. This CDR3 is built from 16 residues. The CDR3: CASSLASGQLNTEAFF. The CDR3 DNA is TGTGCCAGCAGCTTAGCGTCGGGACAGCTGAACACTGAAGCTTTCTTT.

The chain joins TRBV6-2 or TRBV6-3 to TRBJ1-2, with unresolved D. Germline V gene data show CDR1 as MNHEY and CDR2 as SVGEGT. The length of the CDR3 is 14 residues. V was pared by 2 bases and J by 6 bases, with 13 bases between. This CDR3 is CASSYPAVDHGYTF. The CDR3 DNA reads as TGTGCCAGCAGTTACCCGGCGGTTGACCATGGCTACACCTTC.

V usage is TRBV7-2 and J usage is TRBJ2-5; 9 positions match TRBD2. The V gene end was trimmed by 5 bases and the J gene end by 5 bases; junction bases not matched to a gene: 12. CDR3 length: 16 residues. Germline values: CDR1 SGHTA, CDR2 FQGNSA. CDR3 protein: CASSPSLAGWGETQYF. The CDR3, as DNA: TGTGCCAGCAGCCCCTCTCTAGCGGGGTGGGGGGAGACCCAGTACTTC.

This clonotype was seen just once. The junction and the germline gene differ at one end; a read error may be behind it. This chain joins TRBV2 and TRBJ1-5, with a weak D call TRBD1 (5 bases). Germline loops: CDR1 SNHLY, CDR2 FYNNEI. The CDR3 sequence is 16 residues long. This CDR3 is CTSSEFGGVGNQPQHF. The CDR3 coding sequence is TGTACCAGCAGTGAATTTGGAGGGGTTGGCAATCAGCCCCAGCATTTT.

The chain uses TRBV7-2 and TRBJ2-2; tentative D call: TRBD1 (6 bases). The germline gives CDR1 SGHTA, CDR2 FQGNSA. V was pared by 4 bases and J by 5 bases, with 17 bases between. The CDR3 is 16 amino acids. The CDR3 loop is CASSSTGSPITGELFF. The CDR3 DNA reads TGTGCCAGCAGCTCCACAGGGTCTCCAATAACCGGGGAGCTGTTTTTT.